Listed here are 21 T cell receptor beta chains from one sample, sequenced in a study of monozygotic twins with cystic fibrosis. Sequencing used immunoSEQ multiplex PCR; TCRdb keeps in-frame clones, though not all of them. In the table there are roughly 12,000 clones, roughly 85% of which are singletons. The sample taken for sequencing was blood. These receptors were obtained from a young man with cystic fibrosis.

J is TRBJ1-3 and V is TRBV19; D not resolved. This CDR3 has 14 residues. Per the germline V gene, CDR1 is LNHDA and CDR2 is SQIVND (reference sequence). Trimming removed 8 bases at V and 0 bases at J, with 11 bases between. The CDR3 DNA is TGTGCCAGTCGGGTTAGAAGCTCTGGAAACACCATATATTTT. Translating it yields CASRVRSSGNTIYF.

V gene TRBV28 combines with J gene TRBJ2-5; no definite D call. Trimming cost V 3 bases and J 0 bases, with 11 bases left between them. From germline, CDR1 is MDHEN and CDR2 SYDVKM. This CDR3 contains 15 residues. The DNA of the CDR3 is TGTGCCAGCAGTTTTAGGACCGAGTACCAAGAGACCCAGTACTTC. It yields the protein CASSFRTEYQETQYF.

The chain links TRBV5-6 to TRBJ1-1, with TRBD1 matching over 10 bases. V was clipped by 6 bases and J by 6 bases; unmatched bases: 11. The CDR3 spans 15 residues. Germline CDR1 SGHDT, CDR2 YYEEEE. CDR3 in amino acids: CASIQTGQGDPEAFF. The CDR3 DNA reads TGTGCCAGCATACAAACCGGACAGGGGGACCCTGAAGCTTTCTTT.

CDR3 in DNA: TGTGCCAGCAGTTACAAGGCCTCCTACGAGCAGTACTTC. This codes for CASSYKASYEQYF. The chain couples TRBV6-5 to TRBJ2-7; D gene ambiguous. Germline V gene lookup returns CDR1 MNHEY and CDR2 SVGAGI. The CDR3 is 13 residues long. Trimming took off 2 bases at V and 0 bases at J, with 5 bases between the two ends.

This sequence joins TRBV7-2 and TRBJ1-1; D is perhaps TRBD1 (5 bases). This CDR3 contains 15 residues. V was shortened by 5 bases and J by 1 base, with 14 bases between the two germline ends. The germline V gene has CDR1 SGHTA and CDR2 FQGNSA. This chain's CDR3 is CASSRRGGTNTEAFF. The DNA of the CDR3 is TGTGCCAGCAGCCGCCGGGGGGGGACGAACACTGAAGCTTTCTTT.

The chain has TRBV19 and TRBJ2-7; 11 bases match TRBD2. Trimming cost V 7 bases and J 4 bases; bases outside gene matches: 6. The germline V gene encodes CDR1 LNHDA and CDR2 SQIVND (reference sequence). The CDR3 spans 14 residues. CDR3 nucleotides: TGTGCCAGTACCGGGACTAGCGGAGATTACGAGCAGTACTTC. It yields the protein CASTGTSGDYEQYF.

V usage is TRBV28 and J usage is TRBJ1-6; the D is unclear. Trimming removed 8 bases at V and 7 bases at J, with 9 bases between. Germline CDR1 MDHEN, CDR2 SYDVKM. The length of the CDR3 is 12 residues. The CDR3 nucleotides read TGTGCCAGCTTGGCCTCGAATTCACCCCTCCACTTT. Protein sequence: CASLASNSPLHF.

This chain connects TRBV6-4 to TRBJ2-3, with D hard to call. The CDR3 extends over 16 amino acids. Germline lookup yields CDR1 MRHNA and CDR2 SNTAGT. Trimming removed 0 bases from V and 8 bases from J, with 18 bases in between. The CDR3 spells CASSDSYRNRLATQYF. DNA for the CDR3: TGTGCCAGCAGTGACTCGTATAGGAACAGATTGGCTACGCAGTATTTT.

The genes are TRBV25-1 and TRBJ1-5; TRBD1 matches 10 bases. The V segment lost 8 bases and the J segment 0 bases; nucleotides outside the gene matches: 10. The CDR3 runs 17 residues. CDR1 and CDR2 (germline): MGHDK, SYGVNS. In nucleotides, the CDR3 is TGTGCCAGCTTCCGGGACAGGGGCCCAAATAGCAATCAGCCCCAGCATTTT. This codes for CASFRDRGPNSNQPQHF.

The rearrangement uses TRBV7-3 and TRBJ2-1; 8 nucleotides match TRBD2. Germline values: CDR1 SGHTA, CDR2 FQGTGA. This CDR3 comprises 15 residues. V lost 5 bases, J lost 7 bases, and 10 bases stayed unmatched. The CDR3 sequence is CASSPGGGNKNEQFF. The CDR3 nucleotides are TGTGCCAGCAGCCCCGGGGGGGGAAACAAGAATGAGCAGTTCTTC.

This chain joins TRBV7-2 and TRBJ2-3, with D perhaps matching TRBD2 (6 bases). CDR1 SGHTA and CDR2 FQGNSA come from the germline V gene. Deletions cut 2 bases from V and 0 bases from J, with 15 bases between. This CDR3 comprises 17 residues. CDR3 amino acids: CASSLRRASASTDTQYF. In DNA form, the CDR3 reads TGTGCCAGCAGCTTAAGAAGGGCTAGCGCCAGCACAGATACGCAGTATTTT. The full variable domain, in which reference TRBV7-2 and TRBJ2-3 provide the parts outside the CDR3, is GAGVSQSPSNKVTEKGKDVELRCDPISGHTALYWYRQSLGQGLEFLIYFQGNSAPDKSGLPSDRFSAERTGGSVSTLTIQRTQQEDSAVYLCASSLRRASASTDTQYFGPGTRLTVL.

The CDR3 here is CASSLLGGSFEKLFF. Here the CDR3 DNA reads TGTGCCAGCAGCCTATTGGGGGGATCCTTTGAAAAACTGTTTTTT. This rearrangement joins TRBV14 to TRBJ1-4, with a tentative D call TRBD1 (5 bases). Germline V gives CDR1 SGHDN, CDR2 FVKESK. With 4 bases removed from V and 7 bases from J, the gap between germline ends came to 16 bases. The CDR3 runs 15 residues.

The gene calls are TRBV18 and TRBJ2-6, with D maybe TRBD1 (6 bases). Deletions cut 1 base from V and 2 bases from J, with 12 bases between. The germline V gene has CDR1 KGHSH and CDR2 LQKENI. The CDR3 spans 17 residues. The CDR3 loop reads CASSPQRQAAGANVLTF. The CDR3 DNA reads TGTGCCAGCTCACCACAGAGACAGGCCGCTGGGGCCAACGTCCTGACTTTC.

In this sample, this clone turned up once. The chain is built from TRBV29-1 and TRBJ2-3, with 12 bases that match TRBD2. This CDR3 comprises 19 residues. The J segment lost 2 bases and the V segment lost 4 bases, leaving 16 bases of the junction unmatched. CDR1 is SQVTM, CDR2 ANQGSEA, per germline. The CDR3 nucleotides read TGCAGCGTTGCCCCCTATAAGAGGGCTAGCGGGAGGGCCACAGATACGCAGTATTTT. Encoded protein: CSVAPYKRASGRATDTQYF.

This chain connects TRBV30 to TRBJ1-1; 8 bases line up with TRBD1. The CDR3 runs 17 residues. Germline V lookup: CDR1 GTSNPN, CDR2 SVGIG (reference sequence). After removal of 1 base from V and 2 bases from J, the junction contained 12 bases not matched to a gene. The CDR3 spells CAWSASTHRGGNTEAFF. The DNA for the CDR3 is TGTGCCTGGAGTGCTTCGACTCACAGGGGGGGCAACACTGAAGCTTTCTTT.

J is TRBJ1-1 and V is TRBV7-8; D possibly corresponds to TRBD1 (5 bases). The CDR3 length is 13 residues. The germline V and J ends were trimmed by 2 bases and 4 bases, with 8 bases remaining between them. Germline CDR1 is SGHVS and CDR2 is FQNEAQ. Here the CDR3 reads CASSLHGGTEAFF. The CDR3 nucleotides read TGTGCCAGCAGCTTACATGGGGGCACTGAAGCTTTCTTT.

This chain links TRBV19 with TRBJ2-5; TRBD1 agrees at 7 bases. The CDR3 is made up of 15 amino acids. The junction had 7 bases not matched to a gene; V was cut back by 4 bases and J by 2 bases. Germline CDR1 is LNHDA and CDR2 is SQIVND (reference sequence). CDR3 region: CASSKGDSTQETQYF. For the CDR3, the DNA is TGTGCCAGTAGTAAAGGGGACAGCACTCAAGAGACCCAGTACTTC.

The rearrangement joins TRBV4-2 to TRBJ2-2, with 8 bases matching TRBD2. V dropped 0 bases and J dropped 5; count of bases not matched to a gene: 11. Germline-derived CDR1 and CDR2 are LGHNA and YNFKEQ. The CDR3 sequence is 18 residues long. Here the CDR3 reads CASSQDPIVGGRTGELFF. The CDR3 region has the DNA TGTGCCAGCAGCCAAGATCCGATCGTAGGCGGGAGGACCGGGGAGCTGTTTTTT.

The rearrangement uses TRBV2 and TRBJ2-4; D is unresolved. Trimming pared 1 base from V and 4 bases from J, leaving 5 bases between. Germline CDR1 is SNHLY and CDR2 is FYNNEI. This CDR3 is built from 13 residues. CDR3 nucleotide sequence: TGTGCCAGCAGTGAAGTAGGGAAAAACATTCAGTACTTC. Residues: CASSEVGKNIQYF.

The chain has TRBV5-8 and TRBJ2-7; maybe TRBD1 (6 bases). The germline gives CDR1 SGHTS, CDR2 YDEGEE. The CDR3 runs to 12 residues. The ends were cut back, 4 bases at V and 4 bases at J, with 9 bases in the middle. CDR3 bases: TGTGCCAGCAGCCCGGACAGATACGAGCAGTACTTC. Residues: CASSPDRYEQYF.

CDR3: CASSPGTENTEAFF. The CDR3 DNA follows: TGTGCCAGCAGTCCGGGGACAGAGAACACTGAAGCTTTCTTT. V gene TRBV6-5 combines with J gene TRBJ1-1; 7 positions match TRBD1. Per germline, CDR1 MNHEY and CDR2 SVGAGI. Unmatched junction bases numbered 4, after V lost 5 bases and J lost 1 base. This CDR3 has 14 amino acids.